This entry features one T cell receptor beta chain sequence. What it recognizes is unknown. None of the glioblastoma patients had an isocitrate dehydrogenase mutation. The data derive from a study of glioma-infiltrating T cells after dendritic cell vaccination. Study outcomes and limitations: Complete blood and tumor specimen sets were limited to few patients.

The V and J ends lost 0 bases and 3 bases respectively, with 12 bases between them. The germline CDR1 and CDR2 sequences are MNHEY and SVGAGI. This CDR3 contains 16 residues. The PCR used 60 V beta and 13 J beta primers. Sequenced by immunoSEQ multiplex PCR; TCRdb stores in-frame clones only, minus some. The top ten clones hold 2% to 2.5% of a sample with over 70,000 clones, almost 85% of them seen once. This sequence joins TRBV6-5 and TRBJ1-5, with D unclear. This clonotype was obtained from a human donor with glioblastoma. Source: blood, taken before dendritic cell vaccination. The CDR3 DNA sequence: TGTGCCAGCAGTTACTCCCCCGCGGGCCCCAATCAGCCCCAGCATTTT. Its protein product is CASSYSPAGPNQPQHF.